Presented here are 28 T cell receptor beta chains from one specimen sequenced in a study of cytomegalovirus exposure and HLA in healthy donors. PCR involved 60 Vbeta and 13 Jbeta primers. The table came from immunoSEQ multiplex PCR; TCRdb's copy has only in-frame clones and leaves some out. The sample has about 110,000 clones, 15% seen once. Sequencing was carried out using PBMCs. The receptors were sampled from a woman between 18 and 29 years old in good health and CMV-seronegative.

This clone was found a few times. This chain uses TRBV10-3 with TRBJ1-5; D might be TRBD1 (5 bases). The CDR3 is made up of 13 amino acids. The germline V gene encodes CDR1 ENHRY and CDR2 SYGVKD. The V gene lost 10 bases and the J gene lost 5 bases, with 15 bases spanning the gap. CDR3 sequence reads: CATTQGIDQPQHF. For the CDR3, the DNA is TGTGCCACCACTCAGGGTATCGATCAGCCCCAGCATTTT.

J is TRBJ2-5 and V is TRBV5-1; D possibly corresponds to TRBD1 (6 bases). The CDR3 has 15 amino acids. V dropped 4 bases and J dropped 5 bases, with 18 bases sitting between them. The germline V gene encodes CDR1 SGHRS and CDR2 YFSETQ. The CDR3 protein is CASSPLQGRDETQYF. CDR3 nucleotide sequence: TGCGCCAGCAGCCCCCTACAGGGAAGGGATGAGACCCAGTACTTC.

The chain carries TRBV2 and TRBJ2-1; TRBD2 aligns across 7 bases. V dropped 3 bases and J dropped 1; count of bases not matched to a gene: 0. CDR3 length equals 14 residues. Germline lookup yields CDR1 SNHLY and CDR2 FYNNEI. This chain's CDR3 is CASSEGGSYNEQFF. CDR3 nucleotide sequence: TGTGCCAGCAGTGAGGGGGGGTCCTACAATGAGCAGTTCTTC.

This chain joins TRBV6-4 and TRBJ1-2; 8 bases map to TRBD1. Germline V gene data show CDR1 as MRHNA and CDR2 as SNTAGT. Losses at the gene ends were 4 bases for V and 8 bases for J; bases not matched to a gene: 6. The length of the CDR3 is 13 residues. CDR3 amino acids: CASSARTGRGYTF. The CDR3 nucleotides read TGTGCCAGCAGTGCCAGGACAGGGAGAGGCTACACCTTC.

This clone has just a few counts. The V and J genes are TRBV4-1 and TRBJ1-1, with D hard to call. V lost 1 base and J 1 base, leaving 4 bases between the germline ends. Germline lookup yields CDR1 MGHRA and CDR2 YSYEKL. This CDR3 is built from 13 residues. The CDR3 spells CASSQVGNTEAFF. DNA for the CDR3: TGCGCCAGCAGCCAAGTCGGGAACACTGAAGCTTTCTTT.

This clone was observed a handful of times. The chain is built from TRBV30 and TRBJ2-1; the match to TRBD2 covers 8 bases. Germline V lookup: CDR1 GTSNPN, CDR2 SVGIG (reference sequence). The CDR3 covers 14 residues. V shed 8 bases and J 8 bases; nucleotides not matched to a gene: 14. The DNA of the CDR3 is TGTGCCCTGGAGTACGGGAGGGCATTCGATGAGCAGTTCTTC. Translation gives CALEYGRAFDEQFF.

The genes are TRBV15 and TRBJ2-5; TRBD2 agrees at 10 bases. This CDR3 region has 16 residues. Per germline, CDR1 LNHNV and CDR2 YYDKDF (reference sequence). V lost 0 bases, J lost 4 bases, and 5 bases stayed unmatched. Here the CDR3 reads CATSRDRASGRETQYF. Here the CDR3 DNA reads TGTGCCACCAGCAGAGATCGGGCTAGCGGGAGAGAGACCCAGTACTTC.

The rearrangement links TRBV28 to TRBJ1-1; a weak D match, TRBD1 (6 bases). The germline gives CDR1 MDHEN, CDR2 SYDVKM. This CDR3 is 13 amino acids long. V was trimmed by 5 bases and J by 5 bases, leaving 12 bases between them. The CDR3 DNA is TGTGCCAGCAGTCTCACAGGGAGTACTGAAGCTTTCTTT. Translated: CASSLTGSTEAFF.

The chain couples TRBV13 to TRBJ2-7, with TRBD2 matching 14 bases. Germline V gives CDR1 PRHDT, CDR2 FYEKMQ (reference sequence). This CDR3 spans 15 amino acids. Trimming took 4 bases from V and 5 from J; bases not matched to a gene: 4. The CDR3 is CASSYGTSGRDEQYF. The CDR3 DNA sequence: TGTGCCAGCAGCTACGGGACTAGCGGGAGAGACGAGCAGTACTTC.

This clone has only a few counts. V gene TRBV5-4 combines with J gene TRBJ1-2; unclear D gene. This CDR3 is built from 15 residues. V lost 1 base to trimming and J lost 4 bases, with 14 bases between them. Germline-derived CDR1 and CDR2 are SGHNT and YYREEE (reference sequence). The CDR3 coding sequence is TGTGCCAGCAGCTTGAGTATTCGGGGAACCTATGGCTACACCTTC. Protein: CASSLSIRGTYGYTF.

This clone was counted a few times. V is TRBV27 and J is TRBJ2-3, with a tentative D call TRBD2 (5 bases). The CDR3 has 13 amino acids. V was shortened by 4 bases and J by 6 bases, with 11 bases between the two germline ends. Germline V gene data show CDR1 as MNHEY and CDR2 as SMNVEV (reference sequence). The CDR3 loop is CASSWTVTDTQYF. As DNA, the CDR3 is TGTGCCAGCAGTTGGACTGTGACGGATACGCAGTATTTT.

There are a few counts of this clone. The J gene is TRBJ2-7, the V gene TRBV19; 10 nucleotides line up with TRBD1. Germline CDR1 reads LNHDA; CDR2 reads SQIVND (reference sequence). The CDR3 is 15 residues long. V lost 6 bases and J lost 4; bases outside the gene matches: 9. The CDR3 loop is CASSLGDRGKYEQYF. CDR3 coding DNA: TGTGCCAGTAGCCTAGGGGACAGGGGAAAGTACGAGCAGTACTTC.

This chain connects TRBV28 to TRBJ1-5; no clear D. The CDR3 has 16 amino acids. The germline V gene has CDR1 MDHEN and CDR2 SYDVKM. V lost 1 base and J lost 0, with 10 bases in between. CDR3 nucleotides: TGTGCCAGCAGTTTATTGTCCGGAGTTAGCAATCAGCCCCAGCATTTT. Residues: CASSLLSGVSNQPQHF.

This clone was observed a handful of times. This chain joins TRBV28 and TRBJ1-2; a possible D gene is TRBD1 (5 bases). The CDR3 loop spans 17 amino acids. The V gene's germline CDR1 is MDHEN and CDR2 SYDVKM. V was shortened by 2 bases and J by 4 bases, with 20 bases between the two germline ends. CDR3 nucleotide sequence: TGTGCCAGCAGTTTACCCCTCCAGGGTGGTATGGGCTATGGCTACACCTTC. The encoded protein is CASSLPLQGGMGYGYTF.

This clone turned up a few times. V is TRBV30 and J is TRBJ2-7; 11 positions match TRBD2. Unmatched junction bases numbered 0, after V lost 1 base and J lost 1 base. The CDR3 runs 14 residues. CDR1 is GTSNPN, CDR2 SVGIG, per germline (reference sequence). The DNA for the CDR3 is TGTGCCTGGAGTGGACTAGCGGGATCCTACGAGCAGTACTTC. Its protein product is CAWSGLAGSYEQYF.

This chain links TRBV6-1 with TRBJ2-7; a possible D gene is TRBD2 (5 bases). Trimming shortened V by 2 bases and J by 2 bases, and 10 bases separated the two germline ends. Per germline, CDR1 MNHNS and CDR2 SASEGT. The CDR3 covers 14 residues. The CDR3 nucleotides read TGTGCCAGCAGTGAAATCGGGGATACCTACGAGCAGTACTTC. Its protein is CASSEIGDTYEQYF.

The V call is TRBV4-2, the J call TRBJ1-5; TRBD1 matches 11 bases. The germline CDR1 and CDR2 sequences are LGHNA and YNFKEQ. V was pared by 7 bases and J by 6 bases, with 14 bases of the junction left unmatched. This CDR3 spans 17 amino acids. The CDR3, as DNA: TGTGCCAGCACCCTTAGAACGGACAGGGGGCGCGTTCAGCCCCAGCATTTT. Protein product: CASTLRTDRGRVQPQHF.

The chain uses TRBV2 and TRBJ1-4, with no clear D. V lost 6 bases and J 1 base, leaving 12 bases between the germline ends. From germline, CDR1 is SNHLY and CDR2 FYNNEI. The CDR3 has 15 amino acids. The CDR3: CASSPRPGTNEKLFF. The CDR3 DNA sequence: TGTGCCAGCAGCCCTCGTCCGGGAACTAATGAAAAACTGTTTTTT.

This clone has a handful of counts. V is TRBV30 and J is TRBJ2-2; D remains ambiguous. Germline V gene sequence: CDR1 GTSNPN, CDR2 SVGIG (reference sequence). The CDR3 runs 12 residues. With 0 bases removed from V and 10 bases from J, the gap between germline ends came to 9 bases. The CDR3, as DNA: TGTGCCTGGAGTGTAAGGCAGGTGGAGCTGTTTTTT. Encoded protein: CAWSVRQVELFF. Supplemented by reference TRBV30 and TRBJ2-2, the full variable domain reads SQTIHQWPATLVQPVGSPLSLECTVEGTSNPNLYWYRQAAGRGLQLLFYSVGIGQISSEVPQNLSASRPQDRQFILSSKKLLLSDSGFYLCAWSVRQVELFFGEGSRLTVL.

This clone was seen a few times. The chain links TRBV27 to TRBJ2-3; no clear D. CDR1 and CDR2 (germline): MNHEY, SMNVEV (reference sequence). The CDR3 consists of 16 residues. The V end lost 5 bases, the J end lost 0 bases, and 15 bases lay between the germline ends. CDR3 loop: CASSLAGTPSTDTQYF. CDR3 DNA: TGTGCCAGCAGTCTCGCAGGTACCCCTAGCACAGATACGCAGTATTTT.

The V call is TRBV19, the J call TRBJ2-1, with 11 bases identical to TRBD2. Germline-derived CDR1 and CDR2 are LNHDA and SQIVND (reference sequence). V lost 3 bases and J lost 7; bases outside the gene matches: 5. The CDR3 sequence is 15 residues long. DNA for the CDR3: TGTGCCAGTAGTATGGCACTAGCGGGAGCAAATGAGCAGTTCTTC. Translation: CASSMALAGANEQFF.

The chain combines TRBV2 with TRBJ2-2, with D tentatively TRBD1 (5 bases). The V end lost 6 bases, the J end lost 0 bases, and 8 bases lay between the germline ends. CDR3 length: 14 amino acids. Germline V gene lookup returns CDR1 SNHLY and CDR2 FYNNEI. The CDR3 DNA follows: TGTGCCAGCAGGGAACAGGCGAACACCGGGGAGCTGTTTTTT. Its protein is CASREQANTGELFF.

The genes are TRBV27 and TRBJ2-7; 9 bases are a match to TRBD1. Germline V gene data show CDR1 as MNHEY and CDR2 as SMNVEV (reference sequence). The CDR3 contains 16 residues. Trimming at V came to 6 bases and at J to 3 bases, leaving 12 bases not matched to a gene. The CDR3 nucleotides are TGTGCCAGCAGCCCGGGACAGGGCCTACCCCTCTACGAGCAGTACTTC. Translating it yields CASSPGQGLPLYEQYF.

This clone has only a few counts. The rearrangement links TRBV10-3 to TRBJ2-7; D is ambiguous. The V end was cut by 5 bases, the J end by 4 bases, with 9 bases between. Germline loops: CDR1 ENHRY, CDR2 SYGVKD. This CDR3 has 12 residues. The DNA for the CDR3 is TGTGCCATCAGTCCAGGTTTATACGAGCAGTACTTC. The encoded protein is CAISPGLYEQYF.

CDR3 sequence (DNA): TGTGCCTGGAGTTATCTAGCGGGGGGGCAAGAGCAGTACTTC. It is translated as CAWSYLAGGQEQYF. The chain combines TRBV30 with TRBJ2-7, with 12 positions matching TRBD2. CDR3 length: 14 amino acids. V dropped 2 bases and J dropped 7; count of bases not matched to a gene: 6. The germline V gene has CDR1 GTSNPN and CDR2 SVGIG (reference sequence).

This clone was observed a few times. This sequence joins TRBV28 and TRBJ1-5, with D unclear. Trimming took off 4 bases at V and 6 bases at J, with 13 bases between the two ends. Germline CDR1 is MDHEN and CDR2 is SYDVKM. The CDR3 consists of 14 residues. CDR3 region: CASSWEGDVQPQHF. Here the CDR3 DNA reads TGTGCCAGCAGTTGGGAGGGTGATGTTCAGCCCCAGCATTTT.

The CDR3 DNA sequence: TGTGCCAGCGCAGGGGTTGTCGACACGCAGTATTTT. This sequence encodes CASAGVVDTQYF. V and J are TRBV21-1 and TRBJ2-3; the tabulated D call, TRBD1, remains unverified against the DNA. TRBV21-1 is reported as a pseudogene. This CDR3 comprises 12 residues.

This chain joins TRBV6-5 and TRBJ1-5; D gene unclear. V lost 4 bases and J lost 2, with 6 bases in between. Germline V gene lookup returns CDR1 MNHEY and CDR2 SVGAGI. The length of the CDR3 is 13 residues. CDR3 DNA: TGTGCCAGCAGTTCCAATCGCAATCAGCCCCAGCATTTT. The encoded protein is CASSSNRNQPQHF.